This T cell receptor (beta chain) was sequenced for a study of T cells in localized non-small cell lung cancer. Study findings and constraints: A median of around 60 clones ranked among the top 100 in tumor appeared in adjacent lung. Exceeding tumor, uninvolved adjacent lung had the highest T cell clonality. Greater T cell density in blood accompanied longer overall survival. Sequence data derive from only one tumor region, so heterogeneity remains possible.

Repertoires were generated with immunoSEQ multiplex PCR, while TCRdb's copy carries only in-frame clones and drops some. This table has about 82,000 clones, over 70% appearing once. Regarding this clone: What it binds is unknown.

The sample here was PBMCs, taken before any cancer treatment. This clonotype originated in a man between 40 and 69 years old with stage II squamous cell lung carcinoma.

The CDR3 here is CASSLEVTEAFF. The CDR3 nucleotides are TGTGCCAGCAGTTTGGAGGTAACTGAAGCTTTCTTT. The V gene is TRBV28, the J gene TRBJ1-1; D unclear. V was shortened by 3 bases and J by 5 bases, with 7 bases between the two germline ends. Germline assignment: CDR1 MDHEN and CDR2 SYDVKM. The CDR3 spans 12 residues.